This T cell receptor (beta chain) was documented in a study of OX40 agonist ivuxolimab in advanced cancers. Study-level results: The authors also found low normalized T-cell clonal expansion in some nonresponders. Averaging showed that CD8+ T cells had more expanded clones than CD4+ did.

TCRdb's table, derived via immunoSEQ multiplex PCR, lists solely in-frame clones and lacks some. This sample has about 67,000 clones; roughly 81% occur once, and the top ten carry 2% to 2.5%. Patients with autoimmune history or systemic immunosuppression were excluded. As for this clone: Its antigen is unknown.

The source is an adult with an advanced solid tumor such as melanoma, head and neck, liver or kidney cancer. Here the sequenced sample was CD4+ or CD8+ T cells sorted from blood, taken in a trial of the OX40 agonist ivuxolimab.

The CDR3 loop reads CASSLIGGQKNTGELFF. The CDR3 bases are TGTGCCAGCAGCTTAATTGGGGGACAGAAGAACACCGGGGAGCTGTTTTTT. V and J are TRBV7-3 and TRBJ2-2; 7 nucleotides agree with TRBD1. The CDR3 is made up of 17 amino acids. Germline CDR1 is SGHTA and CDR2 is FQGTGA. V was clipped by 1 base and J by 1 base; unmatched bases: 6.